These T cell receptor beta chains were read from a single sample in a study of blood T cell repertoires in COVID-19. Using immunoSEQ multiplex PCR, the repertoire was profiled, and TCRdb retains in-frame clones only, with some absent. The sample shows 95,000 to 110,000 clones, around 86% of them seen only once. The sample comprised peripheral blood. Every receptor here comes from a man aged 50 to 60 with acute or convalescent COVID-19. The CDR3 runs from the conserved cysteine through the conserved F or W. The order of the fields is V gene, D gene, J gene, clone size, CDR3 protein, CDR3 DNA. D genes are given only for firm matches. Size values are once, few and many counts, or a class for expanded clones, and some rows have none.

V: TRBV3-1/TRBV3-2; D: TRBD1; J: TRBJ1-6; size: -; CDR3: CASSLHSPGQGSLHF; DNA: TGTGCCAGCAGCCTTCATTCCCCGGGACAGGGTTCCCTCCACTTT
V: TRBV7-6; D: TRBD2; J: TRBJ2-1; size: few; CDR3: CASSLGSGGRTGNEQFF; DNA: TGTGCCAGCAGCTTAGGATCGGGCGGGAGGACGGGCAATGAGCAGTTCTTC
V: TRBV9; D: TRBD1; J: TRBJ2-6; size: once; CDR3: CASSVNRDRDYSGANVLTF; DNA: TGTGCCAGCAGCGTAAACCGGGACAGGGACTACTCTGGGGCCAACGTCCTGACTTTC
V: TRBV6-5; D: -; J: TRBJ1-1; size: -; CDR3: CASRENRGQNTEAFF; DNA: TGTGCCAGCAGGGAGAACCGAGGACAGAACACTGAAGCTTTCTTT
V: TRBV19; D: -; J: TRBJ2-1; size: -; CDR3: CASSITPRGSYNEQFF; DNA: TGTGCCAGTAGTATCACCCCGCGGGGCTCCTACAATGAGCAGTTCTTC
V: TRBV5-1; D: -; J: TRBJ1-3; size: -; CDR3: CASSWDGSSGNTIYF; DNA: TGCGCCAGCAGCTGGGACGGGAGCTCTGGAAACACCATATATTTT
V: TRBV18; D: -; J: TRBJ1-2; size: -; CDR3: CASSPDVEGYGYTF; DNA: TGTGCCAGCTCCCCGGACGTGGAGGGCTATGGCTACACCTTC
V: TRBV6-5; D: TRBD1; J: TRBJ1-6; size: -; CDR3: CASRDRVNSPLHF; DNA: TGTGCCAGCAGGGACAGGGTTAATTCACCCCTCCACTTT
V: TRBV5-1; D: -; J: TRBJ2-7; size: -; CDR3: CASSLADSEQYF; DNA: TGCGCCAGCAGCTTGGCCGACAGCGAGCAGTACTTC
V: TRBV10-2; D: -; J: TRBJ1-5; size: -; CDR3: CASSESIWPGGNQPQHF; DNA: TGCGCCAGCAGTGAGTCGATTTGGCCAGGGGGCAATCAGCCCCAGCATTTT
V: TRBV3-1/TRBV3-2; D: TRBD1; J: TRBJ1-2; size: -; CDR3: CASSNKGASGYTF; DNA: TGTGCCAGCAGCAACAAGGGGGCCAGTGGCTACACCTTC
V: TRBV10-2; D: -; J: TRBJ2-2; size: -; CDR3: CASTTQLSTGELFF; DNA: TGCGCCAGCACGACACAGCTCTCCACCGGGGAGCTGTTTTTT
V: TRBV6-5; D: -; J: TRBJ1-5; size: -; CDR3: CASSTGFNQPQHF; DNA: TGTGCCAGCAGTACAGGTTTTAATCAGCCCCAGCATTTT
V: TRBV29-1; D: -; J: TRBJ2-3; size: -; CDR3: CSVDRGLAF; DNA: TGCAGCGTTGACCGTGGGCTAGCGTTT
V: TRBV5-1; D: TRBD2; J: TRBJ2-2; size: -; CDR3: CASSIIPGLAGGAGELFF; DNA: TGCGCCAGCAGTATAATCCCGGGACTAGCGGGAGGTGCCGGGGAGCTGTTTTTT
V: TRBV9; D: -; J: TRBJ1-3; size: -; CDR3: CASSVGGIAGNTIYF; DNA: TGTGCCAGCAGCGTCGGGGGGATAGCTGGAAACACCATATATTTT
V: TRBV27; D: -; J: TRBJ1-2; size: -; CDR3: CASSLYQNYGYTF; DNA: TGTGCCAGCAGTTTATATCAGAACTATGGCTACACCTTC
V: TRBV5-4; D: -; J: TRBJ2-1; size: -; CDR3: CASSLGTGSNEQFF; DNA: TGTGCCAGCAGCTTGGGAACGGGAAGCAATGAGCAGTTCTTC
V: TRBV6-8; D: -; J: TRBJ2-7; size: -; CDR3: CASSYTAYEQYF; DNA: TGTGCCAGCAGTTACACCGCGTACGAGCAGTACTTC
V: TRBV11-2; D: TRBD1; J: TRBJ2-1; size: -; CDR3: CASSLLQGTSNEQFF; DNA: TGTGCCAGCAGCTTATTACAGGGGACCTCCAATGAGCAGTTCTTC
V: TRBV19; D: -; J: TRBJ2-1; size: -; CDR3: CASSEIGRSIQFF; DNA: TGTGCCAGTAGTGAAATTGGGCGCTCTATCCAGTTCTTC
V: TRBV5-6; D: TRBD2; J: TRBJ2-1; size: few; CDR3: CASSVTGLGGNEQFF; DNA: TGTGCCAGCAGCGTCACGGGACTAGGGGGCAATGAGCAGTTCTTC
V: TRBV28; D: -; J: TRBJ2-2; size: -; CDR3: CASSSRLANTGELFF; DNA: TGTGCCAGCAGTTCTCGGCTAGCGAACACCGGGGAGCTGTTTTTT
V: TRBV24-1; D: -; J: TRBJ2-1; size: -; CDR3: CATSDLGHQSNEQFF; DNA: TGTGCCACCAGTGATTTGGGACATCAAAGCAATGAGCAGTTCTTC
V: TRBV6-1; D: -; J: TRBJ1-4; size: -; CDR3: CASSEGEGRRNEKLFF; DNA: TGTGCCAGCAGTGAAGGGGAGGGCAGAAGGAATGAAAAACTGTTTTTT
V: TRBV12-3/TRBV12-4; D: TRBD2; J: TRBJ2-7; size: -; CDR3: CASSYSGGEQYF; DNA: TGTGCCAGCAGTTATTCGGGGGGCGAGCAGTACTTC
V: TRBV7-9; D: TRBD1; J: TRBJ1-1; size: -; CDR3: CASSGDRERLNTEAFF; DNA: TGTGCCAGCAGCGGGGACAGGGAGCGGCTTAACACTGAAGCTTTCTTT
V: TRBV28; D: TRBD1; J: TRBJ1-5; size: -; CDR3: CASSLDRGRIQPQHF; DNA: TGTGCCAGCAGTTTGGACAGGGGGCGAATTCAGCCCCAGCATTTT
V: TRBV5-5; D: TRBD2; J: TRBJ2-7; size: -; CDR3: CASSSAGGSYEQYF; DNA: TGTGCCAGCAGCTCAGCGGGAGGGTCCTACGAGCAGTACTTC
V: TRBV14; D: TRBD1; J: TRBJ1-1; size: few; CDR3: CASSRRTGRDTEAFF; DNA: TGTGCCAGCAGCCGCCGGACAGGGAGGGACACTGAAGCTTTCTTT
V: TRBV6-5; D: -; J: TRBJ2-1; size: -; CDR3: CASSHRRDGADEQFF; DNA: TGTGCCAGCAGCCACAGGAGGGACGGGGCGGATGAGCAGTTCTTC
V: TRBV6-2/TRBV6-3; D: -; J: TRBJ2-7; size: -; CDR3: CASSYRGLLEQYF; DNA: TGTGCCAGCAGTTACAGGGGCTTACTCGAGCAGTACTTC